This section outlines one T cell receptor beta chain sequence together with its context. All enrollees were roughly 18 to 100 years old and from roughly 22 US areas. Grouping used clinical history reported by participants in a survey and questionnaire. The data derive from a study of blood T cell repertoires in COVID-19. Study-wide background: PBMCs, B-cell-depleted T cells, or T cells were the source of the cDNA or gDNA that made up the material.

Per the original methods: Researchers report that nucleated cell counts were estimated from reference gene primer amplification. Clones were read by immunoSEQ multiplex PCR, and TCRdb kept only the in-frame ones, dropping some. V and J calls and clone size are those listed in that table; D and trimming were worked out from the DNA. Among fewer than 350,000 clones listed, nearly 90% were seen once. V was shortened by 6 bases and J by 3 bases, with 9 bases between the two germline ends. CDR3 length: 12 amino acids. The germline gives CDR1 SGDLS, CDR2 YYNGEE. The rearrangement joins TRBV9 to TRBJ1-2; no reliable D call. The TCR comes from a woman aged 18-30 years with acute COVID-19. The sample consisted of PBMCs or T cells enriched from blood (not recorded which). In DNA, the CDR3 is TGTGCCAGCACCTCGAGGGACTATGGCTACACCTTC. It specifies CASTSRDYGYTF.